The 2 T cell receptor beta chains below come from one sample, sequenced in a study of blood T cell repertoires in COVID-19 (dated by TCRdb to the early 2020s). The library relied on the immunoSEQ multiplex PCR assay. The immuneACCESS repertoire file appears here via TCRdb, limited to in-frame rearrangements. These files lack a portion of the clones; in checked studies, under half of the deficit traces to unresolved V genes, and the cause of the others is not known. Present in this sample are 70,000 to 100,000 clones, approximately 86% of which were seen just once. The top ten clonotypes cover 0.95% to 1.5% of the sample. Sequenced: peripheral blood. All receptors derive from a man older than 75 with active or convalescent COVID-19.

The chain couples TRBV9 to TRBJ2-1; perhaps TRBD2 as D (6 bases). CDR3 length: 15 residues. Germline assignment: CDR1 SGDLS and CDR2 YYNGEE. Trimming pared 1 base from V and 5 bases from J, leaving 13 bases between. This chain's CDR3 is CASSVRPSANNEQFF. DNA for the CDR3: TGTGCCAGCAGCGTACGCCCTAGCGCGAACAATGAGCAGTTCTTC.

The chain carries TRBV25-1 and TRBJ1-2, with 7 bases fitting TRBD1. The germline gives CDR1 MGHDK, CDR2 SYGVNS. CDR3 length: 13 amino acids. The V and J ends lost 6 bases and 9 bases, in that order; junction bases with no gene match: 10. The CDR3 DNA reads TGTGCCAGCAGCAGGGACAGCCGCGTGAGCTACACCTTC. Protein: CASSRDSRVSYTF.